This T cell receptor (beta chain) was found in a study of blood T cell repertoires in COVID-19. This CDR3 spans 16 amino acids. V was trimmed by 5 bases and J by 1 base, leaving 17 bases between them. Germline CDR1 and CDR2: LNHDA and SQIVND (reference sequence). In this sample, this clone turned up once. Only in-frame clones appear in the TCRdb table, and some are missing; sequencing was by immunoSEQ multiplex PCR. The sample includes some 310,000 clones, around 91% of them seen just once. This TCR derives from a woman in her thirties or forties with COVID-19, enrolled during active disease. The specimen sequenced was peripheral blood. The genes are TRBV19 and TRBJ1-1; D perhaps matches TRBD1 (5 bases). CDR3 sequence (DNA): TGTGCCAGTAGTCACCTCCGGGGGGGAAAGAACACTGAAGCTTTCTTT. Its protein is CASSHLRGGKNTEAFF.